Following are 10 T cell receptor beta chains from one sample sequenced in a study of blood T cell repertoires in COVID-19. The protocol was immunoSEQ multiplex PCR, while the TCRdb copy is restricted to in-frame clones and leaves out a portion. The data contain approximately 31,000 clones, less than 90% of them singletons. Sequenced sample: peripheral blood. These TCRs come from a woman aged 55-70 years with active COVID-19.

The chain is built from TRBV6-5 and TRBJ1-4, with TRBD1 matching 8 bases. Trimming cost V 5 bases and J 11 bases; bases outside gene matches: 10. The germline CDR1 and CDR2 sequences are MNHEY and SVGAGI. CDR3 size: 14 residues. CDR3 residues: CASSNAGTGFKLFF. The CDR3 DNA reads TGTGCCAGCAGTAATGCCGGGACAGGCTTTAAACTGTTTTTT.

This chain connects TRBV16 to TRBJ1-1; D gene uncertain. V dropped 0 bases and J dropped 10 bases, with 9 bases sitting between them. The CDR3 covers 12 residues. Germline V gene sequence: CDR1 KGHSY, CDR2 FQNENV. The CDR3 sequence: CASSQSRGLAFF. The CDR3 nucleotides read TGTGCCAGCAGCCAATCTCGCGGTTTAGCTTTCTTT. Combining the CDR3 with reference TRBV16 and TRBJ1-1 gives the whole variable domain GEEVAQTPKHLVRGEGQKAKLYCAPIKGHSYVFWYQQVLKNEFKFLISFQNENVFDETGMPKERFSAKCLPNSPCSLEIQATKLEDSAVYFCASSQSRGLAFFGQGTRLTVV.

This chain joins TRBV28 and TRBJ1-2; 7 bases agree with TRBD1. The trim removed 4 bases at V and 7 bases at J, leaving 12 bases unmatched. This CDR3 is 15 amino acids long. Germline loops: CDR1 MDHEN, CDR2 SYDVKM. DNA of the CDR3: TGTGCCAGCAGTTCCGCAGGGGGGAGGCTTGGTGGCTACACCTTC. Translated, it gives CASSSAGGRLGGYTF.

CDR3 sequence (DNA): TGCGCCAGCAGAGGACAGGGGACTAACGAGCAGTACTTC. Its protein product is CASRGQGTNEQYF. The chain uses TRBV5-1 and TRBJ2-7, with 9 bases that match TRBD1. V trimming: 5 bases; J trimming: 5 bases; junction bases outside the gene matches: 5. Per the germline V gene, CDR1 is SGHRS and CDR2 is YFSETQ. The length of the CDR3 is 13 residues.

V usage is TRBV10-2 and J usage is TRBJ2-1, with D perhaps matching TRBD2 (5 bases). Germline V gives CDR1 WSHSY, CDR2 SAAADI. The CDR3 is 12 amino acids. The V gene lost 8 bases and the J gene lost 9 bases, with 14 bases spanning the gap. The CDR3 region is CASSVIGGEQFF. In nucleotides, the CDR3 is TGCGCCAGCTCAGTGATAGGAGGTGAGCAGTTCTTC.

This clone occurred once. The chain links TRBV29-1 to TRBJ1-4; D remains ambiguous. V gave up 0 bases and J gave up 0 bases, with 8 bases separating them. Germline V CDR1 and CDR2: SQVTM, ANQGSEA. CDR3 length: 15 residues. CDR3 nucleotide sequence: TGCAGCGTTGAAGACCCCAGCGCAACTAATGAAAAACTGTTTTTT. Encoded protein: CSVEDPSATNEKLFF. Filled out from reference TRBV29-1 and TRBJ1-4, the complete variable domain reads SAVISQKPSRDICQRGTSLTIQCQVDSQVTMMFWYRQQPGQSLTLIATANQGSEATYESGFVIDKFPISRPNLTFSTLTVSNMSPEDSSIYLCSVEDPSATNEKLFFGSGTQLSVL.

The chain is built from TRBV7-2 and TRBJ2-7, with D possibly matching TRBD1 (5 bases). The CDR3 runs to 13 residues. CDR1 and CDR2 (germline): SGHTA, FQGNSA. Trimming took 0 bases from V and 3 from J, leaving 6 bases between them. The CDR3 reads CASSLARDYEQYF. The CDR3 DNA reads TGTGCCAGCAGCTTAGCCAGGGACTACGAGCAGTACTTC.

This clone was seen once. The chain employs TRBV9 and TRBJ1-3; 12 positions agree with TRBD1. This CDR3 region has 16 residues. V lost 3 bases to trimming and J lost 2 bases; unmatched junction nucleotides: 3. From germline, CDR1 is SGDLS and CDR2 YYNGEE. The CDR3 DNA is TGTGCCAGCAGCGGGGGACAGGGGGCGGCTGGAAACACCATATATTTT. Its translation: CASSGGQGAAGNTIYF.

The CDR3 here is CASSIGLPGGRDTQYF. The CDR3 coding sequence is TGTGCCAGTAGTATAGGGTTACCGGGGGGGCGAGATACGCAGTATTTT. This chain joins TRBV19 and TRBJ2-3; the match to TRBD2 covers 8 bases. Germline V gene sequence: CDR1 LNHDA, CDR2 SQIVND (reference sequence). The CDR3 loop spans 16 amino acids. V shed 1 base, J shed 5 bases, and the junction held 8 bases outside the gene matches. The entire variable domain, with the rest obtained from reference TRBV19 and TRBJ2-3, is as follows: DGGITQSPKYLFRKEGQNVTLSCEQNLNHDAMYWYRQDPGQGLRLIYYSQIVNDFQKGDIAEGYSVSREKKESFPLTVTSAQKNPTAFYLCASSIGLPGGRDTQYFGPGTRLTVL.

This chain uses TRBV27 with TRBJ2-3; possibly TRBD2 for D (6 bases). This CDR3 region has 13 residues. CDR1 is MNHEY, CDR2 SMNVEV, per germline (reference sequence). V was shortened by 1 base and J by 4 bases, with 6 bases between the two germline ends. CDR3 sequence (DNA): TGTGCCAGCAGTTTATGGGGGGCAGATACGCAGTATTTT. Amino acid sequence: CASSLWGADTQYF.